This T cell receptor (beta chain) was documented in a study of blood T cell repertoires in COVID-19. Study details: COVID-19 samples, acute and convalescent, were from the United States, Italy and Spain. In each case, the material was cDNA or gDNA derived from T cells, B-cell-depleted T cells, or PBMCs.

This clone was picked up a small number of times. Germline assignment: CDR1 MGHRA and CDR2 YSYEKL. V was trimmed by 4 bases and J by 0 bases, leaving 10 bases between them. This CDR3 is built from 15 residues. The authors' processing: Nucleated cell number was recorded as an estimate derived from reference gene primer amplification. The protocol was immunoSEQ multiplex PCR, while the TCRdb copy is restricted to in-frame clones and leaves out a portion. The D gene and trimming were derived from the DNA, and the V and J assignments and clone size from that table. This sample carries tens of thousands of clones, about 90% of them seen once, and the ten largest clones take roughly 6.2%.

The sequence was collected from a man in his fifties or sixties with active COVID-19. The chain couples TRBV4-1 to TRBJ1-3, with D tentatively TRBD1 (6 bases). Sequenced: peripheral blood. The CDR3 coding sequence is TGCGCCAGCAGCCTCGGACAGAACTCTGGAAACACCATATATTTT. Translated: CASSLGQNSGNTIYF.